This T cell receptor beta chain was recorded in a study of tumor-infiltrating lymphocytes in primary liver carcinoma. As for the study in general: The tumors, T1-T3 N0M0 lesions, were about 4.2 to 10 cm across. Read depth, roughly 3.65 to 7.13 million productive TCRbeta reads, did not differ significantly between tissues. General study points: Overlap between tumor regions exceeded overlap of tumor with adjacent tissue or blood.

Note on this clonotype: The antigen is unknown.

Unsorted whole blood served as the source of blood RNA, and germline DNA was extracted as well. Researchers generated TCR beta cDNA from about 500 ng of total RNA, relying on a constant-region primer. Three-round nested multiplex PCR performed with slightly modified ARM-PCR produced the TCR beta libraries. Researchers ran the first two PCR rounds for approximately 10 cycles each with TRBV1-TRBV30 forward primers and a C-beta reverse primer. Using its own MiXCR run on the multiplex PCR reads, TCRdb lists one record per CDR3 protein. This table holds fewer than 350,000 distinct CDR3 sequences, about 60% found once. Germline V gene lookup returns CDR1 DFQATT and CDR2 SNEGSKA (reference sequence). CDR3 size: 14 residues. V was pared by 6 bases and J by 1 base, with 5 bases of the junction left unmatched.

The sequenced material came from peripheral blood. The source is a man aged 40-50 years with primary liver carcinoma and hepatitis B virus infection. V and J are TRBV20-1 and TRBJ2-3; 9 bases match TRBD2. CDR3 protein: CSAPRTSGTDTQYF. CDR3 DNA sequence: TGCAGTGCCCCAAGGACTAGCGGCACAGATACGCAGTATTTT.